This T cell receptor (beta chain) was obtained from a study of blood T cell repertoires in COVID-19. Study summary: Acute and convalescent COVID-19 specimens originated in the United States, Italy and Spain. From T cells, B-cell-depleted T cells, or PBMCs came the material, which was cDNA or gDNA.

CDR3 size: 14 residues. Trimming took off 0 bases at V and 9 bases at J, with 15 bases between the two ends. Germline-derived CDR1 and CDR2 are GTSNPN and SVGIG (reference sequence). The authors' processing: Estimates of nucleated cell counts were drawn from the amplification of reference gene primers. Repertoires were generated with immunoSEQ multiplex PCR, while TCRdb's copy carries only in-frame clones and drops some. V and J calls and clone size are as listed in that table; D and trimming were resolved from the DNA. Of fewer than 30,000 clones in the sample, over 75% were seen once. Sequenced input: peripheral blood. The source of this sequence is a man between 65 and 85 years old with active COVID-19. This chain connects TRBV30 to TRBJ1-5; D might be TRBD1 (5 bases). The CDR3 sequence: CAWSVPGRGGPQHF. Here the CDR3 DNA reads TGTGCCTGGAGTGTACCAGGGAGGGGTGGGCCCCAGCATTTT. Full variable domain (remainder filled in from reference TRBV30 and TRBJ1-5): SQTIHQWPATLVQPVGSPLSLECTVEGTSNPNLYWYRQAAGRGLQLLFYSVGIGQISSEVPQNLSASRPQDRQFILSSKKLLLSDSGFYLCAWSVPGRGGPQHFGDGTRLSIL.